This T cell receptor beta chain was sequenced for a study of CD39 and CD103 CD8 tumor-infiltrating T cells (dated by TCRdb to 2016 to 2019). Concerning the study at large: An HPV-positive HNSCC, an HPV-negative HNSCC, an ovarian cancer and a melanoma patient were represented in the repertoire comparisons shown. Repertoires of CD8 TIL subsets defined by CD103 and CD39 were compared with peripheral memory CD8 T cells by TCRbeta CDR3 deep sequencing. Overall results and qualifications from the work: DP TIL clonotypes were rarely found in blood or uninvolved lymph node, whereas DN TIL clonotypes largely overlapped peripheral memory CD8 repertoires. DP CD8 TILs appeared more oligoclonal than DN and SP CD8 TILs and blood memory CD8 T cells, with top 30 clonotypes covering roughly 56-90%.

From 10,000 to 100,000 sorted cells per subset, genomic DNA was extracted using the DNeasy Blood and Tissue Kit. The TCRbeta V-J or V-D-J regions were sequenced and mapped through the immunoSEQ service, and coverage above 10x per sample was achieved. Turning to the authors' computational methods: Analysis was limited to productive rearrangements exported from the immunoSEQ Analyzer platform, and clonality was evaluated on the 500 most abundant clones. Repertoire overlap between populations was quantified with the Morisita-Horn similarity index and the Jaccard index. In over 5 cancer patients, Morisita-Horn similarity was measured between the TCR repertoires of CD8 T-cell subsets. Held by TCRdb, this immuneACCESS table contains in-frame sequences only and omits some clones. Under half of the omission traces to an unresolved V gene where checked; the cause of the rest is unknown. That table gives V, J and clone size, and the DNA gave D and trimming. For this sample the table gives about 17,000 clones, of which about 90% were detected only once. 4.3% of the sample is taken by the ten largest.

The CDR1 and CDR2 encoded by the germline V gene (reference sequence) are GTSNPN and SVGIG. The CDR3 measures 12 amino acids from cysteine to phenylalanine. Left in the record is the CDR3 DNA by itself, 36 bases read in frame from the first base. The V and J ends are trimmed by 0 bases and 4 bases, leaving 4 bases between them. At the time of sample collection the patients were not on therapy, although prior treatments varied from chemotherapy, radiotherapy, surgery and immunotherapy to no treatment. Thawed cells were enriched for T lymphocytes with a negative-selection kit, adding EpCAM beads for tumor-infiltrating lymphocytes. Memory CD8 T cells were sorted using a CD8+CD4-CD45RA- gate, without regard to whether the cells expressed CCR7. Before analysis, peripheral blood mononuclear cells were separated on a Ficoll-Paque PLUS gradient and then cryopreserved. Populations were sorted to about 99% purity on a FACSAria II, and cell pellets were frozen for TCR sequencing without culture.

Note on this clone: Its antigen specificity is not known. Within one base of it there is no much larger clone, and no base qualities were kept.

The clonotype was recovered from a human donor with head and neck squamous cell carcinoma. The chain is assembled from TRBV30 and TRBJ1-3; the D gene is unclear. Sample: CD8+ T cells sorted from blood. The sample's cell subset or site label is to be understood as: total memory CD8 T cells (CD45RA-CCR7+/-) from blood or uninvolved lymph node. The nucleotides read TGTGCCTGGAGTGTCACAGGAAACACCATATATTTT. The translation is CAWSVTGNTIYF. Full variable domain (CDR3 extended with the reference TRBV30 and TRBJ1-3 proteins): SQTIHQWPATLVQPVGSPLSLECTVEGTSNPNLYWYRQAAGRGLQLLFYSVGIGQISSEVPQNLSASRPQDRQFILSSKKLLLSDSGFYLCAWSVTGNTIYFGEGSWLTVV.